This record concerns one T cell receptor beta chain sequence. Original handling: Reference gene primer amplification in the assay estimated nucleated cell counts. Generated by immunoSEQ multiplex PCR, the TCRdb table keeps only in-frame clones and is missing some. That table gives V, J and clone size, and the DNA gave D and trimming. The sample carries almost 500,000 clones, less than 90% recorded once. The sample originates from a study of blood T cell repertoires in COVID-19. As for the study in general: Acute and convalescent COVID-19 samples came from the United States, Italy and Spain.

V dropped 4 bases and J dropped 0 bases, with 8 bases sitting between them. CDR3 length equals 14 residues. Assignments of participants to cohorts depended upon their own reported clinical history. Recovered participants had two consecutive negative NP/OP PCR tests, healthcare professional clearance, or symptom resolution. V and J are TRBV5-3 and TRBJ2-4; D might be TRBD1 (5 bases). TRBV5-3 is marked as an open reading frame, function uncertain. This TCR came from a woman aged 60 to 75 who had recovered from COVID-19. Sequencing was performed on PBMCs or T cells enriched from blood (not recorded which). DNA of the CDR3: TGTGCCAGAAGCCAGACAGTAGCCAAAAACATTCAGTACTTC. It encodes CARSQTVAKNIQYF.